The rows below give T cell receptor beta chains drawn from one sample of a study of preoperative IRX-2 immunotherapy in early breast cancer. Assay used: immunoSEQ multiplex PCR; TCRdb lists only in-frame clones, some missing. Among some 29,000 clones listed, roughly 90% were seen once. This material was acquired from a patient treated with IRX-2 immunotherapy. The source is a human donor with breast cancer. CDR3s include the opening cysteine and the closing phenylalanine or tryptophan. The D gene is left open where the match is weak. The size of a clone is reported for some rows only, either as once, few or many, or as a class for expanded clones.

>.|.|TRBJ1-3|TRBV30
TGTGCCTGGAGTGGATACCGACAGCGCTCTGGAAACACCATATATTTT
CAWSGYRQRSGNTIYF
>.|.|TRBJ2-1|TRBV5-1
TGCGCCAGCAGCTTGGGGGGGAACCTATACAATGAGCAGTTCTTC
CASSLGGNLYNEQFF
>.|.|TRBJ2-5|TRBV28
TGTGCCAGCAGTTTAAGGGAGACCCAGTACTTC
CASSLRETQYF
>.|.|TRBJ1-4|TRBV28
TGTGCCAGCAGTTTAGGGGGTCGGGGTGAAAAACTGTTTTTT
CASSLGGRGEKLFF
>.|.|TRBJ2-7|TRBV5-6
TGTGCCAGCAGACCCGGAGGGGGTCCCTACGAGCAGTACTTC
CASRPGGGPYEQYF
>.|.|TRBJ1-6|TRBV5-1
TGCGCCAGCAGCGCCCAGACAGGCCCTAATTCACCCCTCCACTTT
CASSAQTGPNSPLHF
>.|.|TRBJ2-1|TRBV2
TGTGCCAGCAGTGAAGCGTGGGGATACAATGAGCAGTTCTTC
CASSEAWGYNEQFF
>.|.|TRBJ2-7|TRBV18
TGTGCCAGCTCAAAACCCGGGACAGCGGGCGAGCAGTACTTC
CASSKPGTAGEQYF
>TRBD1|once|TRBJ2-2|TRBV18
TGTGCCAGCTCACCGTACGGGACAGGGGACACCGGGGAGCTGTTTTTT
CASSPYGTGDTGELFF
>.|.|TRBJ2-2|TRBV5-6
TGTGCCAGCAGCTTTATATTGGGCGGCCTGCACGGGGAGCTGTTTTTT
CASSFILGGLHGELFF
>.|few|TRBJ1-2|TRBV5-4
TGTGCCAGCAGCTTGGAAACCTCTGGCTATGGCTACACCTTC
CASSLETSGYGYTF
>TRBD1|.|TRBJ2-7|TRBV30
TGTGCCTGGAACCGAGGGACAGTCTACGAGCAGTACTTC
CAWNRGTVYEQYF
>TRBD2|.|TRBJ2-3|TRBV9
TGTGCCAGCAGCACCGGGACTAGCGGATACGGATACACAGATACGCAGTATTTT
CASSTGTSGYGYTDTQYF
>.|.|TRBJ2-1|TRBV11-2
TGTGCCAGCAGCTTAGATCCGGTGAGCTCCTACAATGAGCAGTTCTTC
CASSLDPVSSYNEQFF
>.|.|TRBJ1-2|TRBV5-5
TGTGCCAGCAGCTTGGGGGCGGCTGGCTACACCTTC
CASSLGAAGYTF
>.|.|TRBJ1-5|TRBV10-1
TGCGCCAGCAGTGATCAGGTCAATCAGCCCCAGCATTTT
CASSDQVNQPQHF
>.|.|TRBJ2-2|TRBV5-1
TGCGCCAGCGGGGGGGCCGGCACCGGGGAGCTGTTTTTT
CASGGAGTGELFF
>.|.|TRBJ2-3|TRBV4-1
TGCGCCAGCAGCCAAGATCGGGGGACCACAGATACGCAGTATTTT
CASSQDRGTTDTQYF
>.|few|TRBJ1-6|TRBV5-5
TGTGCCAGCAGCTTGAATTCACCCCTCCACTTT
CASSLNSPLHF
>TRBD1|.|TRBJ1-4|TRBV9
TGTGCCAGCAGCGTAGGGACAGGGGTGCCCAATGAAAAACTGTTTTTT
CASSVGTGVPNEKLFF
>TRBD1|few|TRBJ1-2|TRBV6-5
TGTGCCAGCAGGACCGGACAGGGTGGTAACTATGGCTACACCTTC
CASRTGQGGNYGYTF
>TRBD2|.|TRBJ2-7|TRBV7-8
TGTGCCAGCAGCTTCGGACTAGCGGAAAGGGGCGAGCAGTACTTC
CASSFGLAERGEQYF